The TCR beta chain under discussion was sequenced for a study of blood T cell repertoires in COVID-19. Background on the study: Samples taken during acute and convalescent COVID-19 were collected in the United States, Italy and Spain. The cDNA or gDNA used as material had been derived from T cells, B-cell-depleted T cells, or PBMCs.

In the authors' methods: Reference gene primers were amplified, and this amplification served to estimate nucleated cell counts. Data came from immunoSEQ multiplex PCR; TCRdb stores just in-frame clones and leaves some out. V and J calls and clone size are as listed in that table; D and trimming were resolved from the DNA. The data hold some 250,000 clones, with 87% observed a single time. The CDR3 has 15 amino acids. The germline V and J ends were trimmed by 2 bases and 1 base, with 11 bases remaining between them. Germline lookup yields CDR1 SNHLY and CDR2 FYNNEI. This chain connects TRBV2 to TRBJ2-5; D not resolved. This receptor was obtained from a man aged 55 to 70 who had recovered from COVID-19. Sequenced sample: peripheral blood. CDR3 DNA sequence: TGTGCCAGCAGTGAATTGCGGATCCGCCAAGAGACCCAGTACTTC. Its protein product is CASSELRIRQETQYF.